Each of the 7 T cell receptor beta chains below was sequenced from the same sample in a study of shared clonotypes between healthy human individuals. Libraries were prepared by immunoSEQ multiplex PCR; TCRdb keeps only in-frame clonotypes and omits some of them. The sample includes around 650,000 clones, roughly 95% of them seen just once. CD8 cells regarded as naive lacked CD45RO, were positively chosen for CCR7, and omitted terminally differentiated effector memory CD45RA+ cells. Sequencing was performed on naive CD8+ T cells sorted from blood. The receptors derive from a woman younger than 45 in good health.

On this clone: Other DNA variants within this sample encode the same CDR3. The rearrangement joins TRBV28 to TRBJ2-7; D ambiguous. CDR1 and CDR2 from the germline V gene are MDHEN and SYDVKM. The length of the CDR3 is 13 residues. V lost 3 bases to trimming and J lost 0 bases, with 6 bases between them. CDR3 residues: CASSFGRSYEQYF. The CDR3 nucleotides read TGTGCCAGCAGTTTTGGGCGCTCCTACGAGCAGTACTTC.

About this clone: One end of the junction does not line up with germline, which may come from a read error. This chain links TRBV10-2 with TRBJ2-1, with D uncertain. The length of the CDR3 is 14 residues. Germline CDR1 and CDR2: WSHSY and SAAADI. As DNA, the CDR3 is TGCGCCAGCAGTGTGACTCCTTTCTACGATGAGCAGTTCTTC. Amino acids: CASSVTPFYDEQFF.

V usage is TRBV5-4 and J usage is TRBJ2-7; 9 positions match TRBD2. CDR1 is SGHNT, CDR2 YYREEE, per germline (reference sequence). V shed 3 bases, J shed 4 bases, and the junction held 5 bases outside the gene matches. There are 14 residues in the CDR3. CDR3 amino acids: CASSYSGSYYEQYF. DNA of the CDR3: TGTGCCAGCAGCTATAGCGGGAGTTATTACGAGCAGTACTTC.

V is TRBV2 and J is TRBJ2-7; D gene uncertain. The germline V gene has CDR1 SNHLY and CDR2 FYNNEI. The ends were cut back, 6 bases at V and 2 bases at J, with 11 bases in the middle. The CDR3 extends over 13 amino acids. The CDR3 protein is CASSQGRAYEQYF. CDR3 bases: TGTGCCAGCAGCCAAGGTAGAGCCTACGAGCAGTACTTC.

The V gene is TRBV27, the J gene TRBJ2-3; TRBD1 might be the D (5 bases). Trimming removed 1 base at V and 3 bases at J, with 8 bases between. This CDR3 comprises 14 residues. Germline V gene data show CDR1 as MNHEY and CDR2 as SMNVEV (reference sequence). The DNA of the CDR3 is TGTGCCAGCAGTTTATGGGGCCCAACAGATACGCAGTATTTT. Translating gives CASSLWGPTDTQYF.

J is TRBJ1-5 and V is TRBV2; 7 nucleotides agree with TRBD1. Germline CDR1 is SNHLY and CDR2 is FYNNEI. The CDR3 runs to 14 residues. V shed 8 bases and J 7 bases; nucleotides not matched to a gene: 11. CDR3 amino acids: CASVGQATWQPQHF. In DNA form, the CDR3 reads TGTGCCAGCGTTGGACAGGCGACCTGGCAGCCCCAGCATTTT. Based on the CDR3 plus reference TRBV2 and TRBJ1-5, the full variable domain is EPEVTQTPSHQVTQMGQEVILRCVPISNHLYFYWYRQILGQKVEFLVSFYNNEISEKSEIFDDQFSVERPDGSNFTLKIRSTKLEDSAMYFCASVGQATWQPQHFGDGTRLSIL.

The chain recombines TRBV5-1 with TRBJ1-3; 9 positions match TRBD1. V shed 1 base and J 6 bases; nucleotides not matched to a gene: 2. The CDR3 totals 14 residues. In germline, CDR1 is SGHRS, CDR2 YFSETQ. The CDR3 sequence is CASSLRDRENTIYF. In DNA form, the CDR3 reads TGCGCCAGCAGCTTGCGGGACAGGGAAAACACCATATATTTT.